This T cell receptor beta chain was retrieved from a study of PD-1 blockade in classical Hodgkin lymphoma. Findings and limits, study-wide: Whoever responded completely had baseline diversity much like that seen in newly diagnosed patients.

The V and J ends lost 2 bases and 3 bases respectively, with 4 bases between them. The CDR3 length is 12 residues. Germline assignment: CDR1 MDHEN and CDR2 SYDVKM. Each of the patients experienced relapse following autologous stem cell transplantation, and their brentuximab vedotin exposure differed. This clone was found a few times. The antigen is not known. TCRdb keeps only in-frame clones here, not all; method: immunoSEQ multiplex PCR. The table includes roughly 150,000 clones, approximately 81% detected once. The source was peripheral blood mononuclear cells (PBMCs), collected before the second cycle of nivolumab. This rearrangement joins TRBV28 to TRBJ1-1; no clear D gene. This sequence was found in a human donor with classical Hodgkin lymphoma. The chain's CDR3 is CASSLTHTEAFF. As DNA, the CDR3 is TGTGCCAGCAGTTTAACCCACACTGAAGCTTTCTTT.